This T cell receptor beta chain was sequenced during a study of T cell responses to AZD1222 COVID-19 vaccine. TCRdb's copy holds only in-frame clones and misses some; the assay was immunoSEQ multiplex PCR. Here the sample spans some 96,000 clones, 88% being singletons. The CDR3 totals 16 residues. Germline CDR1 and CDR2: KGHSH and LQKENI. Trimming cost V 2 bases and J 1 base, with 15 bases left between them. General study results and limits: The span of vaccine-associated CD4 TCRs extended across spike, with dominance at 160-218 and 743-854.

With regard to this clone: The antigen is not known.

The source was peripheral blood, collected 28 days after the second AZD1222 dose. The TCR sequence derives from an adult who received the AZD1222 COVID-19 vaccine. The chain recombines TRBV18 with TRBJ2-7, with a possible D match to TRBD1 (6 bases). The CDR3 DNA follows: TGTGCCAGCTCACCAAGGAGCGGCACAGGGTCCTACGAGCAGTACTTC. Translation: CASSPRSGTGSYEQYF.